One T cell receptor (beta chain) is described in this entry. Its antigen remains unknown. Additional DNA sequences in this sample encode the identical CDR3. Trimming shortened V by 3 bases and J by 0 bases, and 8 bases separated the two germline ends. CDR1 is SQVTM, CDR2 ANQGSEA, per germline. There are 13 residues in the CDR3. This sample was taken from a study of cytotoxic CD8 clonotypes in ibrutinib-treated CLL. Study-level information: The response samples were taken once patients had been treated for a median of 12 months, range 6 to 36. Study-wide results and limits: The study found public clonotypes uncommon, contracting or stable on treatment. At ibrutinib response, clonality increased, and at progression it declined back toward baseline.

The method was immunoSEQ multiplex PCR; TCRdb's version includes in-frame clones alone and lacks a portion of them. The data show 100,000 or so clones, approximately 58% seen once. Around 2 micrograms of genomic DNA (from cryopreserved PBMCs) were used for TCR beta libraries. The TCR originated in a human donor with chronic lymphocytic leukemia. The chain links TRBV29-1 to TRBJ1-1, with D perhaps matching TRBD1 (6 bases). This specimen was PBMCs, taken after 24 months of ibrutinib treatment. CDR3 loop: CSVERGLNTEAFF. Here the CDR3 DNA reads TGCAGCGTTGAGAGGGGGTTGAACACTGAAGCTTTCTTT. The full variable domain, with the rest looked up from reference TRBV29-1 and TRBJ1-1, is SAVISQKPSRDICQRGTSLTIQCQVDSQVTMMFWYRQQPGQSLTLIATANQGSEATYESGFVIDKFPISRPNLTFSTLTVSNMSPEDSSIYLCSVERGLNTEAFFGQGTRLTVV.